Each of the 16 T cell receptor beta chains below was sequenced from the same sample in a study of T cell repertoires in cytomegalovirus infection. TCRdb analysed the reads with MiXCR anew, one entry per CDR3 protein. The data contain about 340,000 distinct CDR3 sequences, under 35% of them singletons. Their antigen targets remain unknown. The sequencing here drew on cultured PBMCs, taken from culture after CMV antigen stimulation. The source is a human donor in good health (CMV status not recorded). Some clones in this sample may be carry-over from other donors' samples.

This clonotype has more than one count but fewer than ten. The J gene is TRBJ2-3, the V gene TRBV7-9; 7 positions match TRBD2. The germline gives CDR1 SEHNR, CDR2 FQNEAQ (reference sequence). V was pared by 1 base and J by 10 bases, with 2 bases of the junction left unmatched. The CDR3 extends over 12 amino acids. The CDR3 DNA reads TGTGCCAGCAGCTTAGAAGCGGGGCCGCAGTATTTT. It encodes CASSLEAGPQYF.

The sample holds a few counts of this clonotype. The rearrangement uses TRBV7-3 and TRBJ2-3, with D unclear. The CDR3 sequence is 12 residues long. CDR1 is SGHTA and CDR2 is FQGTGA in the germline V gene. Trimming cost V 4 bases and J 11 bases, with 13 bases left between them. The CDR3 here is CASSSPPNVQYF. For the CDR3, the DNA is TGTGCCAGCAGCTCCCCTCCTAACGTGCAGTATTTT.

J is TRBJ2-1 and V is TRBV7-3; the D gene is possibly TRBD2 (5 bases). V dropped 4 bases and J dropped 4 bases, with 8 bases sitting between them. Germline assignment: CDR1 SGHTA and CDR2 FQGTGA. CDR3 size: 13 residues. Here the CDR3 DNA reads TGTGCCAGCAGCTCCGCGGGTTACAATGAGCAGTTCTTC. Translated: CASSSAGYNEQFF.

The chain has TRBV7-2 and TRBJ2-6; D is uncertain. V gave up 5 bases and J gave up 0 bases, with 14 bases separating them. The CDR3 runs 17 residues. Germline values: CDR1 SGHTA, CDR2 FQGNSA. The CDR3 reads CASSLSSRNSGANVLTF. For the CDR3, the DNA is TGTGCCAGCAGCCTCTCAAGCAGAAACTCTGGGGCCAACGTCCTGACTTTC. The full variable domain, completed using reference TRBV7-2 and TRBJ2-6, is GAGVSQSPSNKVTEKGKDVELRCDPISGHTALYWYRQSLGQGLEFLIYFQGNSAPDKSGLPSDRFSAERTGGSVSTLTIQRTQQEDSAVYLCASSLSSRNSGANVLTFGAGSRLTVL.

V is TRBV12-3 or TRBV12-4 and J is TRBJ1-5; D call uncertain. The ends were cut back, 3 bases at V and 1 base at J, with 10 bases in the middle. CDR3 length: 15 amino acids. CDR3: CASSFGPRSNQPQHF. In DNA form, the CDR3 reads TGTGCCAGCAGTTTCGGGCCTCGGAGCAATCAGCCCCAGCATTTT.

This clonotype occurred a few times. In nucleotides, the CDR3 is TGTGCCAGCAGTTCCCCGGGACAGGGTGGCGAGACCCAGTACTTC. It encodes CASSSPGQGGETQYF. This chain uses TRBV28 with TRBJ2-5, with TRBD1 identical over 9 bases. The V segment lost 4 bases and the J segment 5 bases; nucleotides outside the gene matches: 8. Germline CDR1 and CDR2: MDHEN and SYDVKM. The CDR3 has 15 residues.

This clonotype has more than one count but fewer than ten. The chain joins TRBV7-9 to TRBJ2-3; perhaps D is TRBD1 or TRBD2 (5 bases each). Germline CDR1 is SEHNR and CDR2 is FQNEAQ (reference sequence). This CDR3 has 15 amino acids. The V and J ends lost 1 base and 1 base respectively, with 9 bases between them. CDR3 DNA: TGTGCCAGCAGCTTAGTCTCGGGGCGCACAGATACGCAGTATTTT. Its protein product is CASSLVSGRTDTQYF.

The J gene is TRBJ1-3, the V gene TRBV7-8; a weak D match, TRBD1 (6 bases). The ends were cut back, 6 bases at V and 5 bases at J, with 14 bases in the middle. Germline-derived CDR1 and CDR2 are SGHVS and FQNEAQ. CDR3 length equals 14 residues. CDR3 bases: TGTGCCAGCAGAAGGGGGTTGGACCGAAACACCATATATTTT. This sequence encodes CASRRGLDRNTIYF.

This clonotype showed up just a few times. The chain combines TRBV6-2 or TRBV6-3 with TRBJ2-5; 8 bases match TRBD1. After removal of 0 bases from V and 2 bases from J, the junction contained 8 bases not matched to a gene. There are 17 residues in the CDR3. Germline CDR1 reads MNHEY; CDR2 reads SVGEGT. The CDR3 protein is CASSYSTGQVFQETQYF. CDR3 sequence (DNA): TGTGCCAGCAGTTACTCGACGGGACAGGTATTTCAAGAGACCCAGTACTTC.

This clonotype was picked up many times. This sequence joins TRBV7-2 and TRBJ1-5, with a tentative D call TRBD1 (6 bases). V was shortened by 5 bases and J by 3 bases, with 20 bases between the two germline ends. The CDR3 runs 17 residues. CDR1 and CDR2 from the germline V gene are SGHTA and FQGNSA. CDR3 sequence (DNA): TGTGCCAGCAGCCCCCGGGCTTTGGGGGGCGCCAATCAGCCCCAGCATTTT. It yields the protein CASSPRALGGANQPQHF. Variable domain in full (rest from reference TRBV7-2 and TRBJ1-5): GAGVSQSPSNKVTEKGKDVELRCDPISGHTALYWYRQSLGQGLEFLIYFQGNSAPDKSGLPSDRFSAERTGGSVSTLTIQRTQQEDSAVYLCASSPRALGGANQPQHFGDGTRLSIL.

CDR3 nucleotides: TGTGCCAGCAGACTCACAGACTCTGGGGCCAACGTCCTGACTTTC. This codes for CASRLTDSGANVLTF. This chain uses TRBV6-1 with TRBJ2-6, with D hard to call. Per the germline V gene, CDR1 is MNHNS and CDR2 is SASEGT. The CDR3 covers 15 residues. Trimming removed 6 bases at V and 0 bases at J, with 9 bases between.

The chain recombines TRBV7-3 with TRBJ2-1, with TRBD2 as a possible D gene (6 bases). V lost 5 bases and J 8 bases, leaving 22 bases between the germline ends. CDR3 length equals 16 residues. CDR1 SGHTA and CDR2 FQGTGA come from the germline V gene. CDR3 protein: CASSANPPGGVDEQFF. For the CDR3, the DNA is TGTGCCAGCAGCGCGAATCCACCGGGCGGGGTCGATGAGCAGTTCTTC. The whole variable domain, filled in from reference TRBV7-3 and TRBJ2-1, reads GAGVSQTPSNKVTEKGKYVELRCDPISGHTALYWYRQSLGQGPEFLIYFQGTGAADDSGLPNDRFFAVRPEGSVSTLKIQRTERGDSAVYLCASSANPPGGVDEQFFGPGTRLTVL.

V is TRBV6-6 and J is TRBJ2-3; 12 positions agree with TRBD2. The CDR3 sequence is 16 residues long. J was trimmed by 1 base and V by 4 bases; bases with no gene match: 3. The germline gives CDR1 MNHNY, CDR2 SVGAGI (reference sequence). CDR3 DNA sequence: TGTGCCAGCAGTTCCTGGACTAGCGGGGGCACAGATACGCAGTATTTT. Protein sequence: CASSSWTSGGTDTQYF.

V and J are TRBV7-3 and TRBJ2-1, with D perhaps given as TRBD1 or TRBD2 (6 bases each). The CDR3 is made up of 17 amino acids. CDR1 SGHTA and CDR2 FQGTGA come from the germline V gene. The V end lost 5 bases, the J end lost 4 bases, and 21 bases lay between the germline ends. This CDR3 is CASSPRTSRGPYNEQFF. For the CDR3, the DNA is TGTGCCAGCAGCCCCCGAACCAGCCGGGGGCCGTACAATGAGCAGTTCTTC. Full variable domain (outside the CDR3, taken from reference TRBV7-3 and TRBJ2-1): GAGVSQTPSNKVTEKGKYVELRCDPISGHTALYWYRQSLGQGPEFLIYFQGTGAADDSGLPNDRFFAVRPEGSVSTLKIQRTERGDSAVYLCASSPRTSRGPYNEQFFGPGTRLTVL.

Only a few counts were recorded for this clonotype. This sequence joins TRBV6-4 and TRBJ2-1, with D unclear. Germline assignment: CDR1 MRHNA and CDR2 SNTAGT. The V end lost 0 bases, the J end lost 5 bases, and 11 bases lay between the germline ends. The CDR3 is 15 amino acids. CDR3 sequence (DNA): TGTGCCAGCAGTGACTCGATCGACGGACACAATGAGCAGTTCTTC. Translated: CASSDSIDGHNEQFF.

Only a few counts were recorded for this clonotype. The chain links TRBV7-9 to TRBJ2-7; 10 bases are a match to TRBD1. The germline V gene encodes CDR1 SEHNR and CDR2 FQNEAQ (reference sequence). The CDR3 is 17 amino acids. J gave up 4 bases and V 3 bases, and 12 bases lay outside the gene matches. Here the CDR3 DNA reads TGTGCCAGCAGCTTTGGACCATCGGGACAGGGGAGGTACGAGCAGTACTTC. This gives the protein CASSFGPSGQGRYEQYF.